The 9 T cell receptor beta chains given below trace back to one sample, sequenced in a study of T cells after yellow fever vaccination. TCRdb redid the calling of the 5' RACE reads with MiXCR, one entry per CDR3 protein. The data contain roughly 190,000 distinct CDR3 sequences, 8% to 13% of them singletons. Sequences were derived from CD8+ T cells sorted from PBMCs, sampled 15 days after the yellow fever booster vaccination. These receptors all come from a man younger than 35 who received the YFV17D yellow fever vaccine.

The chain uses TRBV6-5 and TRBJ2-1; 14 bases match TRBD2. The CDR3 is 16 residues long. The trim removed 6 bases at V and 7 bases at J, leaving 8 bases unmatched. Germline CDR1 reads MNHEY; CDR2 reads SVGAGI. CDR3 region: CASRPRLAGGKNEQFF. CDR3 nucleotides: TGTGCCAGCAGACCTAGACTAGCGGGGGGGAAGAATGAGCAGTTCTTC.

V gene TRBV19 combines with J gene TRBJ2-1; D possibly uses TRBD1 or TRBD2 (5 bases each). Trimming pared 5 bases from V and 12 bases from J, leaving 11 bases between. The CDR3 totals 11 residues. Germline CDR1 is LNHDA and CDR2 is SQIVND (reference sequence). CDR3 residues: CASSPGTPQFF. DNA of the CDR3: TGTGCCAGTAGTCCTGGGACCCCGCAGTTCTTC.

This clonotype was observed a few times. This chain joins TRBV2 and TRBJ1-2; D may be TRBD1 (5 bases). Germline loops: CDR1 SNHLY, CDR2 FYNNEI. Trimming took 10 bases from V and 3 from J, leaving 12 bases between them. This CDR3 contains 12 residues. CDR3 bases: TGTGCCATTCGTCCGACAGACTATGGCTACACCTTC. This encodes CAIRPTDYGYTF.

This clonotype occurred many times. The chain combines TRBV7-8 with TRBJ2-3; 9 bases fit TRBD2. Losses at the gene ends were 8 bases for V and 3 bases for J; bases not matched to a gene: 12. Germline V gives CDR1 SGHVS, CDR2 FQNEAQ. CDR3 length: 16 residues. This chain's CDR3 is CASRPSLAGRTDTQYF. The CDR3, as DNA: TGTGCCAGCCGCCCCTCTCTAGCGGGACGTACAGATACGCAGTATTTT.

V gene TRBV6-2 or TRBV6-3 combines with J gene TRBJ2-7; D may be TRBD1 or TRBD2 (5 bases each). Germline assignment: CDR1 MNHEY and CDR2 SVGEGT. The CDR3 is 13 residues long. Trimming pared 8 bases from V and 1 base from J, leaving 12 bases between. The CDR3 is CASRRGVSYEQYV. The CDR3 nucleotides are TGTGCCAGCCGAAGAGGGGTTTCCTACGAGCAGTACGTC.

This clonotype was detected a few times. V and J are TRBV15 and TRBJ2-5; D is undetermined. Germline V gene sequence: CDR1 LNHNV, CDR2 YYDKDF (reference sequence). This CDR3 contains 14 residues. V was pared by 5 bases and J by 1 base, with 11 bases between. This CDR3 reads CATSSDSPQETQYF. The CDR3 bases are TGTGCCACCAGCTCTGACTCACCCCAAGAGACCCAGTACTTC.

Only a few counts were recorded for this clonotype. V and J are TRBV7-2 and TRBJ2-5; 8 bases fit TRBD2. Per germline, CDR1 SGHTA and CDR2 FQGNSA. The CDR3 loop spans 15 amino acids. The V segment lost 0 bases and the J segment 4 bases; nucleotides outside the gene matches: 4. CDR3 sequence reads: CASSLAGLAGETQYF. CDR3 bases: TGTGCCAGCAGCTTAGCTGGTCTAGCGGGAGAGACCCAGTACTTC.

Comment on this clonotype: It may be a read error: a sequence one base away is much more abundant. The CDR3 coding sequence is TGTGCCACCAGTGATTACACTGAAGCTTTCTTT. Protein sequence: CATSDYTEAFF. This chain links TRBV24-1 with TRBJ1-1; D is undetermined. The germline V gene encodes CDR1 KGHDR and CDR2 SFDVKD. V was shortened by 2 bases and J by 3 bases, with 0 bases between the two germline ends. The CDR3 totals 11 residues.

This clonotype was detected a few times. This chain joins TRBV7-9 and TRBJ1-1, with TRBD1 as a possible D gene (5 bases). Trimming removed 8 bases at V and 0 bases at J, with 16 bases between. CDR1 is SEHNR and CDR2 is FQNEAQ in the germline V gene (reference sequence). The CDR3 contains 15 residues. The CDR3 loop reads CASQPLRGMNTEAFF. CDR3 DNA: TGTGCCAGCCAGCCCCTTAGGGGCATGAACACTGAAGCTTTCTTT.